This passage covers 30 T cell receptor beta chains from one sample sequenced in a study of regulatory T cells in long-lasting Graves disease. Sample time point: newly diagnosed GD, antithyroid drugs for less than 3 months. The authors made the TCR library using RNA they extracted from PBMCs. To make TCR beta libraries, researchers used iRepertoire HTBI primers and Arm-PCR of CDR3 regions. TCRdb used MiXCR to reprocess the multiplex PCR reads, holding one entry per CDR3 protein. The data contain some 340,000 distinct CDR3 sequences, roughly 12% of them singletons. The same sample was also used in a study of T cells in Graves' hyperthyroidism and ophthalmopathy.

Material: peripheral blood mononuclear cells (PBMCs), obtained at new diagnosis, from a patient treated with antithyroid drugs. These receptors were obtained from a woman aged 18-29 years with Graves disease.

The chain has TRBV11-2 and TRBJ2-7; no reliable D call. Trimming left V 0 bases short and J 12 bases short, with 18 bases between. The CDR3 totals 14 residues. CDR1 and CDR2 from the germline V gene are SGHAT and FQNNGV. CDR3 in DNA: TGTGCCAGCAGCTTAGAGCCGTCGGCCGCATTGTGGTACGTC. It specifies CASSLEPSAALWYV.

This clonotype was counted at least ten times. V and J are TRBV7-2 and TRBJ2-1; maybe TRBD1 (6 bases). With 2 bases removed from V and 2 bases from J, the gap between germline ends came to 13 bases. Germline CDR1 and CDR2: SGHTA and FQGNSA. This CDR3 is 16 amino acids long. CDR3 in amino acids: CASSLMIGTPYNEQFF. CDR3 nucleotides: TGTGCCAGCAGCTTAATGATTGGGACACCCTACAATGAGCAGTTCTTC.

This chain links TRBV4-1 with TRBJ1-1; no reliable D call. The CDR3 extends over 14 amino acids. Per germline, CDR1 MGHRA and CDR2 YSYEKL. Trimming removed 4 bases at V and 4 bases at J, with 13 bases between. CDR3 sequence (DNA): TGCGCCAGCAGCCGAGCGCGAGTGGGCACTGAAGCTTTCTTT. This encodes CASSRARVGTEAFF.

This rearrangement joins TRBV19 to TRBJ2-5; D may be TRBD1 (5 bases). Germline V CDR1 and CDR2: LNHDA, SQIVND (reference sequence). CDR3 length equals 13 residues. V lost 6 bases, J lost 7 bases, and 15 bases lay in between. DNA for the CDR3: TGTGCCAGTAGCCCCCAGGGTCCGGGGACCCAGTACTTC. Protein: CASSPQGPGTQYF.

This clonotype was observed many times. This rearrangement joins TRBV5-1 to TRBJ2-4; 8 bases agree with TRBD1. After removal of 0 bases from V and 7 bases from J, the junction contained 6 bases not matched to a gene. This CDR3 comprises 15 residues. From germline, CDR1 is SGHRS and CDR2 YFSETQ. The CDR3 is CASSLGGTGLNIQYF. Here the CDR3 DNA reads TGCGCCAGCAGCTTGGGGGGGACAGGCTTGAACATTCAGTACTTC.

The chain has TRBV5-1 and TRBJ2-5, with 15 bases aligning to TRBD2. The ends lost 9 bases at V and 5 bases at J; junction bases unmatched: 11. In germline, CDR1 is SGHRS, CDR2 YFSETQ. The CDR3 covers 16 residues. The CDR3 nucleotides read TGCGCCACCACCACCGGGACTAGCGGGAGGACGGAGACCCAGTACTTC. Protein: CATTTGTSGRTETQYF. The full variable domain, with the rest looked up from reference TRBV5-1 and TRBJ2-5, is KAGVTQTPRYLIKTRGQQVTLSCSPISGHRSVSWYQQTPGQGLQFLFEYFSETQRNKGNFPGRFSGRQFSNSRSEMNVSTLELGDSALYLCATTTGTSGRTETQYFGPGTRLLVL.

This chain connects TRBV4-1 to TRBJ2-1; 14 bases match TRBD2. The length of the CDR3 is 17 residues. Germline lookup yields CDR1 MGHRA and CDR2 YSYEKL. Trimming cost V 2 bases and J 2 bases; bases outside gene matches: 2. The CDR3 DNA reads TGCGCCAGCAGCCAACCGACTAGCGGGAGGGCCTACAATGAGCAGTTCTTC. Its protein is CASSQPTSGRAYNEQFF.

With respect to this clonotype: Possible read error: a much larger clone is one base away. The V and J genes are TRBV6-2 or TRBV6-3 and TRBJ2-1; weak D call: TRBD1 (6 bases). The germline gives CDR1 MNHEY, CDR2 SVGEGT. The CDR3 extends over 16 amino acids. The CDR3 nucleotides are TGTACCAGCAGTTACTCCCCCCGGACAGTTTACAATGAGCAGTTCTTC. It translates to CTSSYSPRTVYNEQFF.

V usage is TRBV6-2 or TRBV6-3 and J usage is TRBJ2-7, with D uncertain. Germline CDR1 is MNHEY and CDR2 is SVGEGT. V was pared by 2 bases and J by 0 bases, with 5 bases between. The length of the CDR3 is 13 residues. CDR3: CASSYTSSYEQYF. CDR3 DNA: TGTGCCAGCAGTTACACGAGCTCCTACGAGCAGTACTTC.

The V call is TRBV7-3, the J call TRBJ2-5; D gene unclear. The CDR3 has 14 amino acids. V lost 2 bases, J lost 0 bases, and 7 bases lay in between. Germline-derived CDR1 and CDR2 are SGHTA and FQGTGA. As DNA, the CDR3 is TGTGCCAGCAGCTTAGGAGCGTACCAAGAGACCCAGTACTTC. This translates into CASSLGAYQETQYF. The full variable domain, completed using reference TRBV7-3 and TRBJ2-5, is GAGVSQTPSNKVTEKGKYVELRCDPISGHTALYWYRQSLGQGPEFLIYFQGTGAADDSGLPNDRFFAVRPEGSVSTLKIQRTERGDSAVYLCASSLGAYQETQYFGPGTRLLVL.

V is TRBV6-1 and J is TRBJ2-7; 7 bases match TRBD2. V was pared by 8 bases and J by 1 base, with 11 bases of the junction left unmatched. CDR3 length equals 15 residues. Per the germline V gene, CDR1 is MNHNS and CDR2 is SASEGT. The CDR3: CASQSASGNSYEQYF. CDR3 nucleotides: TGTGCCAGCCAAAGCGCTAGCGGAAATTCCTACGAGCAGTACTTC.

This clonotype was seen many times. This chain links TRBV4-1 with TRBJ2-3, with D tentatively TRBD2 (5 bases). Trimming cost V 0 bases and J 5 bases, with 12 bases left between them. From germline, CDR1 is MGHRA and CDR2 YSYEKL. The CDR3 is 15 residues long. The DNA for the CDR3 is TGCGCCAGCAGCCAAGATGGGTTAGCGAGAGATACGCAGTATTTT. Translating gives CASSQDGLARDTQYF.

This clonotype was recorded many times. This sequence joins TRBV2 and TRBJ1-1; D call uncertain. Trimming pared 6 bases from V and 11 bases from J, leaving 7 bases between. This CDR3 has 9 amino acids. CDR1 and CDR2 from the germline V gene are SNHLY and FYNNEI. In DNA, the CDR3 is TGTGCCAGCAGCCGAATGGCTTTCTTT. It yields the protein CASSRMAFF. Complete variable domain (other parts from reference TRBV2 and TRBJ1-1): EPEVTQTPSHQVTQMGQEVILRCVPISNHLYFYWYRQILGQKVEFLVSFYNNEISEKSEIFDDQFSVERPDGSNFTLKIRSTKLEDSAMYFCASSRMAFFGQGTRLTVV.

The V and J genes are TRBV20-1 and TRBJ2-4, with D perhaps being TRBD1 or TRBD2 (5 bases each). The CDR3 consists of 14 residues. CDR1 is DFQATT, CDR2 SNEGSKA, per germline (reference sequence). V was shortened by 2 bases and J by 3 bases, with 11 bases between the two germline ends. This CDR3 is CSARQGEGKNIQYF. The DNA of the CDR3 is TGCAGTGCTAGACAGGGTGAGGGCAAAAACATTCAGTACTTC.

The genes are TRBV29-1 and TRBJ1-4; 7 bases line up with TRBD1. This CDR3 contains 14 residues. Germline loops: CDR1 SQVTM, CDR2 ANQGSEA. The junction had 6 bases not matched to a gene; V was cut back by 4 bases and J by 4 bases. The CDR3 here is CSVVLQGINEKLFF. The CDR3 coding sequence is TGCAGCGTTGTCTTACAGGGGATTAATGAAAAACTGTTTTTT.

This clonotype occurred a few times. The rearrangement links TRBV5-6 to TRBJ2-1; the match to TRBD2 covers 13 bases. Unmatched junction bases numbered 4, after V lost 3 bases and J lost 7 bases. The CDR3 consists of 15 residues. CDR1 and CDR2 from the germline V gene are SGHDT and YYEEEE. The CDR3 loop reads CASSWGLAGKNEQFF. CDR3 DNA sequence: TGTGCCAGCAGCTGGGGACTAGCGGGGAAAAATGAGCAGTTCTTC.

This clonotype has a count of ten or more. The rearrangement joins TRBV12-3 or TRBV12-4 to TRBJ1-1, with a weak D call TRBD1 (5 bases). This CDR3 is 14 amino acids long. Trimming took 8 bases from V and 1 from J, leaving 14 bases between them. CDR3 protein: CASGFLGENTEAFF. Written as DNA, the CDR3 is TGTGCCAGCGGATTCCTGGGGGAGAACACTGAAGCTTTCTTT.

Only one count was recorded for this clonotype. The genes are TRBV7-3 and TRBJ1-2, with a weak D call TRBD1 (6 bases). Trimming took 2 bases from V and 6 from J, leaving 13 bases between them. Looked up from germline, CDR1 is SGHTA and CDR2 is FQGTGA. The CDR3 sequence is 14 residues long. The CDR3 bases are TGTGCCAGCAGCTTATCTGGGACATCGGATGGCTACACCTTC. Translated, it gives CASSLSGTSDGYTF.

At least ten counts were recorded for this clonotype. This rearrangement joins TRBV11-1 to TRBJ2-7; D unresolved. There are 13 residues in the CDR3. Trimming took 6 bases from V and 6 from J, leaving 15 bases between them. Germline assignment: CDR1 SGHAT and CDR2 FQDESV (reference sequence). CDR3 in DNA: TGTGCCAGCAGTCCTAGTACTGTGGGCGAGCAGTACTTC. Protein product: CASSPSTVGEQYF.

This clonotype showed up many times. The V gene is TRBV7-2, the J gene TRBJ1-2; the D gene is possibly TRBD1 (5 bases). This CDR3 has 15 amino acids. V was trimmed by 0 bases and J by 5 bases, leaving 13 bases between them. The germline CDR1 and CDR2 sequences are SGHTA and FQGNSA. The DNA for the CDR3 is TGTGCCAGCAGCTTAGCGCAGGGCGGGTTTTATGGCTACACCTTC. This translates into CASSLAQGGFYGYTF.

The sample holds many counts of this clonotype. The chain employs TRBV28 and TRBJ1-1; no clear D gene. Germline V lookup: CDR1 MDHEN, CDR2 SYDVKM. This CDR3 contains 13 residues. The germline V and J ends were trimmed by 4 bases and 6 bases, with 12 bases remaining between them. In nucleotides, the CDR3 is TGTGCCAGCAGTTCAACTATGGCCCCTGAAGCTTTCTTT. Amino acids: CASSSTMAPEAFF.

This clonotype showed up many times. The CDR3 DNA is TGTGCCAGCAGCATATCACAGGGATCGTTAAATGAGCAGTTCTTC. Translation: CASSISQGSLNEQFF. The J gene is TRBJ2-1, the V gene TRBV5-5; weak D call: TRBD1 (6 bases). Germline V CDR1 and CDR2: SGHKS, YYEKEE (reference sequence). The V end was cut by 4 bases, the J end by 7 bases, with 18 bases between. The CDR3 has 15 residues. The complete variable domain, with remaining parts taken from reference TRBV5-5 and TRBJ2-1, reads DAGVTQSPTHLIKTRGQQVTLRCSPISGHKSVSWYQQVLGQGPQFIFQYYEKEERGRGNFPDRFSARQFPNYSSELNVNALLLGDSALYLCASSISQGSLNEQFFGPGTRLTVL.

J is TRBJ1-1 and V is TRBV20-1; no definite D call. Germline CDR1 DFQATT, CDR2 SNEGSKA (reference sequence). The CDR3 is 13 residues long. Trimming removed 5 bases from V and 5 bases from J, with 15 bases in between. CDR3 nucleotides: TGCAGTGCTCTTAAGGTGGCTAGAACTGAAGCTTTCTTT. It codes for CSALKVARTEAFF.

This clonotype was detected many times. This chain uses TRBV7-9 with TRBJ2-4; D is unclear. V was cut by 3 bases and J by 6 bases, with 12 bases left in between. Germline lookup yields CDR1 SEHNR and CDR2 FQNEAQ (reference sequence). This CDR3 region has 14 residues. CDR3 in amino acids: CASSFTAPLNIQYF. CDR3 bases: TGTGCCAGCAGCTTTACTGCCCCCCTAAACATTCAGTACTTC.

This clonotype was counted between two and nine times. This sequence joins TRBV29-1 and TRBJ1-4; weak D call: TRBD1 (6 bases). V was clipped by 7 bases and J by 6 bases, with 18 bases between them. This CDR3 is 14 amino acids long. The germline CDR1 and CDR2 sequences are SQVTM and ANQGSEA. CDR3 sequence: CSALSGASHEKLFF. The CDR3 coding sequence is TGCAGCGCCCTCTCAGGGGCGTCGCATGAAAAACTGTTTTTT.

This clonotype appeared many times. This rearrangement joins TRBV20-1 to TRBJ2-5, with D possibly being TRBD2 (5 bases). V gave up 3 bases and J gave up 0 bases, with 11 bases separating them. The CDR3 extends over 14 amino acids. Germline V gives CDR1 DFQATT, CDR2 SNEGSKA (reference sequence). The CDR3 sequence: CSASRSTNQETQYF. The CDR3 DNA reads as TGCAGTGCTAGCAGGTCGACTAACCAAGAGACCCAGTACTTC.

This chain links TRBV7-6 with TRBJ2-1, with D possibly matching TRBD1 (6 bases). The CDR3 contains 14 residues. The germline V gene has CDR1 SGHVS and CDR2 FNYEAQ. V lost 6 bases and J lost 8, with 17 bases in between. In DNA, the CDR3 is TGTGCCAGCAGTTTGGGGGCCTCGGCTCATGAGCAGTTCTTC. This sequence encodes CASSLGASAHEQFF. The full variable domain, rest sourced from reference TRBV7-6 and TRBJ2-1, is GAGVSQSPRYKVTKRGQDVALRCDPISGHVSLYWYRQALGQGPEFLTYFNYEAQQDKSGLPNDRFSAERPEGSISTLTIQRTEQRDSAMYRCASSLGASAHEQFFGPGTRLTVL.

This clonotype appeared many times. The chain recombines TRBV27 with TRBJ1-1, with 9 nucleotides matching TRBD1. Losses at the gene ends were 5 bases for V and 0 bases for J; bases not matched to a gene: 4. The CDR3 loop spans 15 amino acids. Germline V gene sequence: CDR1 MNHEY, CDR2 SMNVEV (reference sequence). CDR3 sequence (DNA): TGTGCCAGCAGTACCCGACAGGGGGTGAACACTGAAGCTTTCTTT. Residues: CASSTRQGVNTEAFF.

This sequence joins TRBV10-3 and TRBJ2-1, with a possible D match to TRBD2 (7 bases). CDR1 and CDR2 (germline): ENHRY, SYGVKD. The CDR3 contains 17 residues. V was cut by 6 bases and J by 10 bases, with 28 bases left in between. Here the CDR3 DNA reads TGTGCCATCAGCCTCTTGGGGCTAGCGGACTTGAGGGGGGAGCAGTTCTTC. Amino acid sequence: CAISLLGLADLRGEQFF.

The chain is built from TRBV7-6 and TRBJ1-1; D not certain. Deletions cut 1 base from V and 1 base from J, with 7 bases between. This CDR3 has 14 residues. Germline-derived CDR1 and CDR2 are SGHVS and FNYEAQ. The DNA of the CDR3 is TGTGCCAGCAGCTTAGGACGGGAGAACACTGAAGCTTTCTTT. Translated: CASSLGRENTEAFF. Combining the CDR3 with reference TRBV7-6 and TRBJ1-1 gives the whole variable domain GAGVSQSPRYKVTKRGQDVALRCDPISGHVSLYWYRQALGQGPEFLTYFNYEAQQDKSGLPNDRFSAERPEGSISTLTIQRTEQRDSAMYRCASSLGRENTEAFFGQGTRLTVV.